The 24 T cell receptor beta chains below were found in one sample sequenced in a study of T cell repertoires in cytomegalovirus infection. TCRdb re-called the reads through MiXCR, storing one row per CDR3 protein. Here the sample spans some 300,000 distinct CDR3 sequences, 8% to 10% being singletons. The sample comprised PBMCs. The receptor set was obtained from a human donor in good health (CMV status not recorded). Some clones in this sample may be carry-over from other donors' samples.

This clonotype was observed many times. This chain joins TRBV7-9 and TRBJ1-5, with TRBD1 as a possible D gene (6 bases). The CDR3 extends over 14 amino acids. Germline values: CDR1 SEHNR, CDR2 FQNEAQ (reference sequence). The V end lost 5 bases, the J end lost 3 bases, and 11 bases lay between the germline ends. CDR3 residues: CASSRTGFNQPQHF. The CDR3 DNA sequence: TGTGCCAGCAGCCGAACAGGGTTCAATCAGCCCCAGCATTTT.

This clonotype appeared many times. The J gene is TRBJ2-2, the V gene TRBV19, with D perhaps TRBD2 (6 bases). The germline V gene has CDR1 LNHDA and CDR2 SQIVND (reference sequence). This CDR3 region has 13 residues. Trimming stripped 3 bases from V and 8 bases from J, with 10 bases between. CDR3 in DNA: TGTGCCAGTAGTATTGGCGGGGCTGGGGAGCTGTTTTTT. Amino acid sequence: CASSIGGAGELFF.

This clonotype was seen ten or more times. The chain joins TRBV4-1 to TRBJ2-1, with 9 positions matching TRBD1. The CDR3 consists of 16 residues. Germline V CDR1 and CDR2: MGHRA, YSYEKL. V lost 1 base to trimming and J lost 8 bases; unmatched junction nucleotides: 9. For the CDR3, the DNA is TGCGCCAGCAGCCAAGCCGGGGGGACAGGGATTGATGAGCAGTTCTTC. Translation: CASSQAGGTGIDEQFF.

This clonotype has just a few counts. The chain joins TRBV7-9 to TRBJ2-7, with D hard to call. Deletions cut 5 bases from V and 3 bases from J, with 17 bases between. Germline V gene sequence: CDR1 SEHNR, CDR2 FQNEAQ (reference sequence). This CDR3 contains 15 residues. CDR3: CASSPRAGRVYEQYF. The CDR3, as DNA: TGTGCCAGCAGCCCCCGGGCCGGTCGAGTCTACGAGCAGTACTTC.

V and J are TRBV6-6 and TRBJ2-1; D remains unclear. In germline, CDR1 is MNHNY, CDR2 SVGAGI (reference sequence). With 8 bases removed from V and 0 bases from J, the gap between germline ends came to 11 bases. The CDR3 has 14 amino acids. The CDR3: CASDRAASYNEQFF. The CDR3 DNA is TGTGCCAGCGATCGGGCAGCCTCCTACAATGAGCAGTTCTTC.

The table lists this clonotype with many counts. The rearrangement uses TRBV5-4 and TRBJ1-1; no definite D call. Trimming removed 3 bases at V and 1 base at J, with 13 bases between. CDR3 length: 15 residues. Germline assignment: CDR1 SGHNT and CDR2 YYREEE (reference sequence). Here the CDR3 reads CASSSLVGGNTEAFF. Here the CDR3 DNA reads TGTGCCAGCAGCTCCTTGGTGGGAGGGAACACTGAAGCTTTCTTT. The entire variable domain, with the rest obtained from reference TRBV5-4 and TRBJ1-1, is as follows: ETGVTQSPTHLIKTRGQQVTLRCSSQSGHNTVSWYQQALGQGPQFIFQYYREEENGRGNFPPRFSGLQFPNYSSELNVNALELDDSALYLCASSSLVGGNTEAFFGQGTRLTVV.

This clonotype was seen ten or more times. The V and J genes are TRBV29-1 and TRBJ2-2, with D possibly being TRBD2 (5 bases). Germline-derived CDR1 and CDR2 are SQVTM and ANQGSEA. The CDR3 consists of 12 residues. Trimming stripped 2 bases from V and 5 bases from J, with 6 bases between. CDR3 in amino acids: CSVERGTGELFF. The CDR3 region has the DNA TGCAGCGTTGAACGGGGAACCGGGGAGCTGTTTTTT.

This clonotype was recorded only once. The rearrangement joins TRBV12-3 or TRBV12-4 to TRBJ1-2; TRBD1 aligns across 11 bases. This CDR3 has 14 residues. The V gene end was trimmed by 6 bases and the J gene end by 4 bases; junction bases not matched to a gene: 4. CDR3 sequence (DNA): TGTGCCAGCAGCCCCGGACAGGGGGCCTATGGCTACACCTTC. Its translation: CASSPGQGAYGYTF.

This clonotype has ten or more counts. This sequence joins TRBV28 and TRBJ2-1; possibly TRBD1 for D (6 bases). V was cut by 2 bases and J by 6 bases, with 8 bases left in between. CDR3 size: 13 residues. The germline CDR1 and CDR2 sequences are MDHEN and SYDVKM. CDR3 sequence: CASSLPQGNEQFF. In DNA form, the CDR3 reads TGTGCCAGCAGTTTACCACAGGGCAATGAGCAGTTCTTC.

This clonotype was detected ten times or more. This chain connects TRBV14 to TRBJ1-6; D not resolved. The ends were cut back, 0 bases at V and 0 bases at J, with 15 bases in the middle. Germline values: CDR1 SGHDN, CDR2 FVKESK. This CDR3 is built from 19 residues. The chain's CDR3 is CASSQEYGSFSSYNSPLHF. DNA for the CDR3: TGTGCCAGCAGCCAAGAATATGGTTCCTTTAGCTCCTATAATTCACCCCTCCACTTT.

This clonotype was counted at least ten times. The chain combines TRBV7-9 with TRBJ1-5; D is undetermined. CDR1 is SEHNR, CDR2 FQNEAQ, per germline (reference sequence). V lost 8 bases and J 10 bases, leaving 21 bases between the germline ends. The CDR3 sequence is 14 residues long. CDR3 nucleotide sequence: TGTGCCAGCTGCCTGGGAGGTCAACCCGTCCCCCAGCATTTT. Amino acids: CASCLGGQPVPQHF. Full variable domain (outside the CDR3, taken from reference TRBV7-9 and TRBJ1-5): DTGVSQNPRHKITKRGQNVTFRCDPISEHNRLYWYRQTLGQGPEFLTYFQNEAQLEKSRLLSDRFSAERPKGSFSTLEIQRTEQGDSAMYLCASCLGGQPVPQHFGDGTRLSIL.

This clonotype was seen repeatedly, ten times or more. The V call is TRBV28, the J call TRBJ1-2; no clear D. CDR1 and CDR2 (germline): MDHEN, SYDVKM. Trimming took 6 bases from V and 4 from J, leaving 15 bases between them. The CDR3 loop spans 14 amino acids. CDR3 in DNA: TGTGCCAGCAGCAACATCCCAGGTGGCTATGGCTACACCTTC. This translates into CASSNIPGGYGYTF.

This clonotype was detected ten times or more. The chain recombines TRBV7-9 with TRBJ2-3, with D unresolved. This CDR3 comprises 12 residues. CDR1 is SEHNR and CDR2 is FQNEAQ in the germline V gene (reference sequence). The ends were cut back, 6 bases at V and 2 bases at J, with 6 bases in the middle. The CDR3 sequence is CASRPYTDTQYF. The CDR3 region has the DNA TGTGCCAGCAGACCATACACAGATACGCAGTATTTT. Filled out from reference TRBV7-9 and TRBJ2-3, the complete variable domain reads DTGVSQNPRHKITKRGQNVTFRCDPISEHNRLYWYRQTLGQGPEFLTYFQNEAQLEKSRLLSDRFSAERPKGSFSTLEIQRTEQGDSAMYLCASRPYTDTQYFGPGTRLTVL.

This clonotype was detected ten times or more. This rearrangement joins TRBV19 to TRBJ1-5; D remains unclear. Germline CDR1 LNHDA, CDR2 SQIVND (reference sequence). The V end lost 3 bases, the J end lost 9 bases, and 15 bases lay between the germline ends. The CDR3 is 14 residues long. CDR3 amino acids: CASSIDLRSWPQHF. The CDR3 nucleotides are TGTGCCAGTAGTATTGATTTACGCAGCTGGCCCCAGCATTTT.

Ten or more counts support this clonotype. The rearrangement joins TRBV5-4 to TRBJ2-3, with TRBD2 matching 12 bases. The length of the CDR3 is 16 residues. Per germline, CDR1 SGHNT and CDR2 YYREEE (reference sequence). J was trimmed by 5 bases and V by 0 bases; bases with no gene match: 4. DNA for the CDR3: TGTGCCAGCAGCTTGGAAGGGACTAGCGGGTTAGATACGCAGTATTTT. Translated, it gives CASSLEGTSGLDTQYF.

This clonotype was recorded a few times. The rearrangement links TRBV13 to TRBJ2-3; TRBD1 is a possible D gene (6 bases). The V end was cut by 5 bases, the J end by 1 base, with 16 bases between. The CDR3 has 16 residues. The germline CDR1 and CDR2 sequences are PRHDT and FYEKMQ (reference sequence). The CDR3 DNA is TGTGCCAGCAGCCAGGACAGAGACGTTCGCACAGATACGCAGTATTTT. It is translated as CASSQDRDVRTDTQYF. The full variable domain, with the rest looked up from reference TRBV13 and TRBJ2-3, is AAGVIQSPRHLIKEKRETATLKCYPIPRHDTVYWYQQGPGQDPQFLISFYEKMQSDKGSIPDRFSAQQFSDYHSELNMSSLELGDSALYFCASSQDRDVRTDTQYFGPGTRLTVL.

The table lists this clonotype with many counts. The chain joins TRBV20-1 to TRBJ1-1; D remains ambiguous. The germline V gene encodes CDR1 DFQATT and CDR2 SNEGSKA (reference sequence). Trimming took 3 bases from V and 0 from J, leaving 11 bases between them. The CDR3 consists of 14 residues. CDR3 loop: CSARVGSLNTEAFF. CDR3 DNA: TGCAGTGCTAGGGTTGGCAGCCTGAACACTGAAGCTTTCTTT.

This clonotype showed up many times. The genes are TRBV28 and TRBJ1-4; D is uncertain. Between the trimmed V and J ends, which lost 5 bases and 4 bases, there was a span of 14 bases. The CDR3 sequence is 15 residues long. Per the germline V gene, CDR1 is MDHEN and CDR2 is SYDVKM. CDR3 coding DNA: TGTGCCAGCAGTCCCCCGACGGCCCATAATGAAAAACTGTTTTTT. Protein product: CASSPPTAHNEKLFF.

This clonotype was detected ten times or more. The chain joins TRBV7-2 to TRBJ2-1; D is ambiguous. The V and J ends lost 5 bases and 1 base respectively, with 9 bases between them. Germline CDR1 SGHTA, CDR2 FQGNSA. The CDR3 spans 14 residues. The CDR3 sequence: CASSPGPSYNEQFF. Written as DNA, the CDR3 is TGTGCCAGCAGCCCCGGACCGTCCTACAATGAGCAGTTCTTC.

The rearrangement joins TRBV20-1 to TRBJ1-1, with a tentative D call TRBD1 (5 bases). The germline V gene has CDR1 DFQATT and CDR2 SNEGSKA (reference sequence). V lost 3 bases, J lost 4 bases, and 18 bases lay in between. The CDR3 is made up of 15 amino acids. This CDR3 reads CSARGGGIGVTEAFF. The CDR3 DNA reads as TGCAGTGCTAGGGGGGGAGGAATAGGGGTCACTGAAGCTTTCTTT.

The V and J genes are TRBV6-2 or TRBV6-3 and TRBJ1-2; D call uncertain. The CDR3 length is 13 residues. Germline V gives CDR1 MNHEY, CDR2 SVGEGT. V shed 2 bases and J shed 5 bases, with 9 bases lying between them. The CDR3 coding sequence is TGTGCCAGCAGTTACCAAGCTCGGTATGGCTACACCTTC. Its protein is CASSYQARYGYTF.

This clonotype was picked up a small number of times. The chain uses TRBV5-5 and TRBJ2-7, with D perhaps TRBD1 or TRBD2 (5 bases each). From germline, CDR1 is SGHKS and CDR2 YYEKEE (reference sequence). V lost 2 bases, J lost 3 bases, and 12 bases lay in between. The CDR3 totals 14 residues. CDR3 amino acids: CASSLPGTLYEQYF. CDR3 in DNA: TGTGCCAGCAGCTTACCGGGGACCCTCTACGAGCAGTACTTC.

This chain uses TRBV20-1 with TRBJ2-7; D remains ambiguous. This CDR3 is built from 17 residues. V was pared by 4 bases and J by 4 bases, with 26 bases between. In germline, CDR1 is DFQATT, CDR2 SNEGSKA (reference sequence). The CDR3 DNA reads TGCAGTGCTACGAAAGAACAAGGCATAGGAGCGCCATACGAGCAGTACTTC. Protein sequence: CSATKEQGIGAPYEQYF.

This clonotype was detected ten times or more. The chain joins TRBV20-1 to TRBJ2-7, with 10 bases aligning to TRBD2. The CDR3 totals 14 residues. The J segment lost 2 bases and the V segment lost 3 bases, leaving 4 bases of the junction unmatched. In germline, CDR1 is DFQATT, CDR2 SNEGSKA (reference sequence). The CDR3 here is CSARERGGTYEQYF. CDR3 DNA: TGCAGTGCTAGGGAGCGGGGGGGCACCTACGAGCAGTACTTC.